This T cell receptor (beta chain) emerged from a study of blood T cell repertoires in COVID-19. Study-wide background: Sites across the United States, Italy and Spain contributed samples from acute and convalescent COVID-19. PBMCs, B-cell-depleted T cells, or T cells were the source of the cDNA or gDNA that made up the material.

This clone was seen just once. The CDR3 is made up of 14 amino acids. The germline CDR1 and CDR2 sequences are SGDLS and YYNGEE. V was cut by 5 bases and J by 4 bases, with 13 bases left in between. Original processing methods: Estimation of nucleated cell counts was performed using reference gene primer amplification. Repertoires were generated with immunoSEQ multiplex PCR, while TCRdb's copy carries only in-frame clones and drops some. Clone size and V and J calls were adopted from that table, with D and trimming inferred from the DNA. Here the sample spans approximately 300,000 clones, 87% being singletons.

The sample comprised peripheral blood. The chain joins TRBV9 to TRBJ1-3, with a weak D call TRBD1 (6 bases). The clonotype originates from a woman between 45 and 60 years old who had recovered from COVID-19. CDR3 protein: CASRGPGTGNTIYF. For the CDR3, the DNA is TGTGCCAGCAGGGGGCCAGGGACAGGAAACACCATATATTTT.